Given below is one T cell receptor (beta chain) in context. This clone has only a few counts. Its cognate antigen has yet to be identified. No much larger clone exists at a distance of one base, and base qualities are not known. For sequencing of the TCRbeta CDR3 region, genomic DNA was extracted from the sorted cells. The immunoSEQ Assay was used to sequence the TCRbeta CDR3 regions. The table was pulled from immuneACCESS by TCRdb, which kept in-frame rearrangements only. Such tables lose some clones; where checked, under half of the loss comes from unresolved V genes, and the rest has no known cause. This sample has tens of thousands of clones in its table, and around nine tenths of those were observed once. The ten most abundant clones make up around 27% of the sample. This record belongs to a study of OX40 agonist ivuxolimab in advanced cancers. Background for the entire study: The costimulatory receptor OX40 (CD134) was targeted by ivuxolimab, a fully human IgG2 agonistic monoclonal antibody. The purpose of peripheral TCRbeta sequencing was to test whether ivuxolimab changed TCR sequence diversity and led to clonal T-cell expansion. Of the approximately 54 dose-escalation patients, hepatocellular carcinoma was present in about 20, melanoma in around 15, renal cell carcinoma in 9 and head and neck cancer in 9. The paper describes the monotherapy dose-escalation part (N of about 55 patients) of the phase I trial of ivuxolimab. Prior anti-PD-1, anti-PD-L1 or anti-CTLA-4 therapy was permitted, and 40% to 50% of dose-escalation patients had received checkpoint inhibitors. Partial responses were achieved by three dose-escalation patients, of whom one had hepatocellular carcinoma and two had cutaneous melanoma. A male proportion of around 81% and a mean age of roughly 55 years, ranging from 23 to 79, were recorded for the dose-escalation cohort. Intravenous ivuxolimab was administered to patients every 2 weeks at six dose levels: 0.01, 0.1, 0.3, 1.5, 3 and 10 mg/kg.

The CDR3 contains 15 residues, cysteine and phenylalanine counted. Solely the CDR3 DNA is kept, with 45 bases framed from the first base. V and J are trimmed by 9 bases and 0 bases, and the gene matches miss 5 bases of the junction. The germline V gene sets CDR1 to ENHRY and CDR2 to SYGVKD. The trial excluded patients who had a history of autoimmune disease or were on systemic immunosuppression. Peripheral blood for TCR sequencing was drawn from every dose cohort at baseline, at cycle 4 day 1 and at cycle 7 day 1. The samples were taken from a phase I, first-in-human, multicenter, open-label dose-escalation trial of ivuxolimab. The trial enrolled adults with locally advanced or metastatic head and neck squamous cell, hepatocellular, melanoma or renal cell carcinoma. CD4+ and CD8+ T cells were sorted separately from peripheral blood before TCR sequencing. Overall study outcomes, separate from this receptor: In the 0.1-3.0 mg/kg groups, partial responders were among the patients with the lowest normalized peripheral clonal expansion, particularly in CD8+ T cells. After ivuxolimab, expanded clones were on average more numerous among CD8+ T cells than among CD4+ T cells. Low levels of normalized T-cell clonal expansion were also seen in some nonresponding patients. Antigen specificity was not determined for the clonally expanded peripheral T cells. At doses of 0.1 to 3.0 mg/kg, clonal expansion of both CD4+ and CD8+ T cells in blood was seen between baseline and week 6.

The clonotype comes from an adult with an advanced solid tumor such as melanoma, head and neck, liver or kidney cancer. This material consisted of CD4+ or CD8+ T cells sorted from blood, taken in a trial of the OX40 agonist ivuxolimab. This chain is built from TRBV10-3 and TRBJ2-6, with 7 bases aligning to TRBD1. The CDR3 protein: CAIRQGPSGANVLTF. The DNA sequence is given as TGTGCCATAAGACAGGGACCCTCTGGGGCCAACGTCCTGACTTTC.